This passage covers 14 T cell receptor beta chains from one sample sequenced in a study of control samples from healthy donors and cancer patients. Repertoires were generated with immunoSEQ multiplex PCR, while TCRdb's copy carries only in-frame clones and drops some. The repertoire has 100,000 to 150,000 clones, 80% to 95% of them found once; the top ten carry 8.5% to 10%. What was sequenced was blood. These receptors came from a man between 18 and 35 years old in good health.

The V and J genes are TRBV3-1 (or the pseudogene TRBV3-2) and TRBJ2-4; D is unclear. The CDR3 loop spans 15 amino acids. V shed 0 bases and J shed 0 bases, with 6 bases lying between them. Germline values: CDR1 LGHDT, CDR2 YNNKEL (reference sequence). CDR3 loop: CASSQESLAKNIQYF. Here the CDR3 DNA reads TGTGCCAGCAGCCAAGAGAGCCTAGCCAAAAACATTCAGTACTTC.

This chain joins TRBV9 and TRBJ1-2; the D is unclear. Germline V CDR1 and CDR2: SGDLS, YYNGEE. Between the trimmed V and J ends, which lost 7 bases and 2 bases, there was a span of 12 bases. The CDR3 is made up of 13 amino acids. The CDR3 DNA reads as TGTGCCAGCTTTCAGGATTCAAACTATGGCTACACCTTC. It yields the protein CASFQDSNYGYTF.

The chain employs TRBV4-1 and TRBJ1-2; 8 bases are a match to TRBD1. V was clipped by 5 bases and J by 3 bases; unmatched bases: 2. Looked up from germline, CDR1 is MGHRA and CDR2 is YSYEKL. This CDR3 has 13 amino acids. In DNA, the CDR3 is TGCGCCAGCAGCGGACAGGGATACTATGGCTACACCTTC. Translated: CASSGQGYYGYTF.

The chain's CDR3 is CASSYGNSPLHF. Here the CDR3 DNA reads TGTGCCAGCAGCTATGGGAATTCACCCCTCCACTTT. The chain carries TRBV11-2 and TRBJ1-6; D not certain. The CDR3 totals 12 residues. CDR1 is SGHAT, CDR2 FQNNGV, per germline. V lost 4 bases and J 7 bases, leaving 5 bases between the germline ends.

The V and J genes are TRBV5-1 and TRBJ2-5; perhaps TRBD1 as D (6 bases). The V gene's germline CDR1 is SGHRS and CDR2 YFSETQ. The CDR3 is 13 amino acids. Trimming removed 4 bases from V and 2 bases from J, with 9 bases in between. CDR3 coding DNA: TGCGCCAGCAGCGTAGGACAGCAAGAGACCCAGTACTTC. Translated: CASSVGQQETQYF.

J is TRBJ1-1 and V is TRBV6-6, with 7 bases that match TRBD1. The V gene's germline CDR1 is MNHNY and CDR2 SVGAGI (reference sequence). The CDR3 loop spans 15 amino acids. The trim removed 4 bases at V and 2 bases at J, leaving 7 bases unmatched. The DNA for the CDR3 is TGTGCCAGCAGTTTAACCGGGACAGCTAACACTGAAGCTTTCTTT. Protein: CASSLTGTANTEAFF.

The table lists this clone with a count of one. The V and J genes are TRBV7-9 and TRBJ1-2; D perhaps matches TRBD1 (5 bases). Trimming removed 1 base from V and 2 bases from J, with 11 bases in between. This CDR3 comprises 15 residues. Germline V lookup: CDR1 SEHNR, CDR2 FQNEAQ (reference sequence). In nucleotides, the CDR3 is TGTGCCAGCAGCTTAGGCCGCAGGGAAAACTATGGCTACACCTTC. Translated: CASSLGRRENYGYTF.

The chain has TRBV27 and TRBJ1-2, with 9 positions matching TRBD1. CDR1 and CDR2 from the germline V gene are MNHEY and SMNVEV (reference sequence). The CDR3 contains 13 residues. V trimming: 4 bases; J trimming: 6 bases; junction bases outside the gene matches: 3. The CDR3 nucleotides are TGTGCCAGCAGTTCGGGGACAGGGAATGGCTACACCTTC. This encodes CASSSGTGNGYTF.

This chain connects TRBV27 to TRBJ2-1; D possibly uses TRBD1 or TRBD2 (5 bases each). In germline, CDR1 is MNHEY, CDR2 SMNVEV (reference sequence). This CDR3 is built from 16 residues. V lost 2 bases and J 0 bases, leaving 11 bases between the germline ends. CDR3: CASSLGTKSSYNEQFF. DNA of the CDR3: TGTGCCAGCAGTTTAGGGACCAAAAGCTCCTACAATGAGCAGTTCTTC.

This clone was observed a few times. The chain is built from TRBV6-6 and TRBJ1-2, with D perhaps TRBD1 (5 bases). The CDR3 is made up of 14 amino acids. Trimming cost V 4 bases and J 2 bases, with 11 bases left between them. Per germline, CDR1 MNHNY and CDR2 SVGAGI (reference sequence). CDR3: CASSFRGSNYGYTF. The CDR3 DNA reads TGTGCCAGCAGTTTTAGGGGTTCAAACTATGGCTACACCTTC.

The chain couples TRBV19 to TRBJ2-7; tentative D call: TRBD2 (6 bases). Trimming pared 1 base from V and 0 bases from J, leaving 7 bases between. The germline V gene has CDR1 LNHDA and CDR2 SQIVND (reference sequence). This CDR3 region has 14 residues. Here the CDR3 reads CASSIGGDSYEQYF. In DNA, the CDR3 is TGTGCCAGTAGTATAGGCGGGGACTCCTACGAGCAGTACTTC.

The chain carries TRBV9 and TRBJ1-6; D is undetermined. The CDR3 is made up of 15 amino acids. V gave up 4 bases and J gave up 6 bases, with 14 bases separating them. The germline CDR1 and CDR2 sequences are SGDLS and YYNGEE. CDR3 sequence: CASSPTAQFNSPLHF. The CDR3 bases are TGTGCCAGCAGCCCCACTGCGCAGTTTAATTCACCCCTCCACTTT.

The J gene is TRBJ1-1, the V gene TRBV18; no firm D call. The CDR3 sequence is 16 residues long. Germline lookup yields CDR1 KGHSH and CDR2 LQKENI. The V and J ends lost 2 bases and 0 bases respectively, with 13 bases between them. CDR3 nucleotides: TGTGCCAGCTCACCAACTGACAAAATCATGAACACTGAAGCTTTCTTT. Translated, it gives CASSPTDKIMNTEAFF. The entire variable domain, with the rest obtained from reference TRBV18 and TRBJ1-1, is as follows: NAGVMQNPRHLVRRRGQEARLRCSPMKGHSHVYWYRQLPEEGLKFMVYLQKENIIDESGMPKERFSAEFPKEGPSILRIQQVVRGDSAAYFCASSPTDKIMNTEAFFGQGTRLTVV.

The rearrangement joins TRBV29-1 to TRBJ1-1; maybe TRBD1 (5 bases). V was pared by 3 bases and J by 1 base, with 6 bases between. Germline assignment: CDR1 SQVTM and CDR2 ANQGSEA. This CDR3 has 12 residues. For the CDR3, the DNA is TGCAGCGTTGAGAGGGGGAACACTGAAGCTTTCTTT. It specifies CSVERGNTEAFF.